The T cell receptor (beta chain) described here comes from a study of T cell responses to AZD1222 COVID-19 vaccine. This CDR3 region has 13 residues. The V end was cut by 3 bases, the J end by 8 bases, with 11 bases between. Germline values: CDR1 SGHDT, CDR2 YYEEEE. Method: immunoSEQ multiplex PCR; TCRdb's copy keeps in-frame clones and lacks some. The top ten clones hold 3.5% to 4% of a sample with 150,000 or so clones, over 80% of them seen once. This sequence was found in an adult who received the AZD1222 COVID-19 vaccine. J is TRBJ1-4 and V is TRBV5-6; D is unresolved. The material was peripheral blood, obtained 28 days after the second AZD1222 dose. The CDR3: CASSYLKGEKLFF. CDR3 nucleotides: TGTGCCAGCAGCTACCTAAAAGGGGAAAAACTGTTTTTT.